Shown below are 16 T cell receptor beta chains from a single sample sequenced in a study of regulatory T cells in long-lasting Graves disease. For TCR beta, libraries came from iRepertoire HTBI primers and Arm-PCR of CDR3 regions. Each CDR3 protein gets one entry after TCRdb re-called the multiplex PCR reads with MiXCR. The sample lists approximately 540,000 distinct CDR3 sequences, about 12% occurring once. Noted time point: newly diagnosed GD, antithyroid drugs for less than 3 months. There was RNA extracted from PBMCs, and the TCR library was made from it. This same sample was also part of a study on T cells in Graves' hyperthyroidism and ophthalmopathy.

Here the sequenced sample was peripheral blood mononuclear cells (PBMCs), taken at new diagnosis, from a patient treated with antithyroid drugs. Receptor source: a woman aged 25-40 years with Graves disease.

The chain combines TRBV19 with TRBJ2-3; D gene ambiguous. Germline CDR1 reads LNHDA; CDR2 reads SQIVND (reference sequence). Trimming stripped 5 bases from V and 2 bases from J, with 11 bases between. This CDR3 has 14 residues. CDR3 DNA sequence: TGTGCCAGTAGTCCCCCTCTGGCCACAGATACGCAGTATTTT. Protein: CASSPPLATDTQYF.

This clonotype was detected ten times or more. The chain joins TRBV3-1 to TRBJ2-7; 7 bases align to TRBD2. This CDR3 is built from 13 residues. V lost 4 bases, J lost 2 bases, and 2 bases stayed unmatched. CDR1 and CDR2 from the germline V gene are LGHDT and YNNKEL (reference sequence). CDR3 loop: CASSPAGTYEQYF. In nucleotides, the CDR3 is TGTGCCAGCAGCCCAGCGGGGACCTACGAGCAGTACTTC.

Many counts were recorded for this clonotype. The CDR3 region has the DNA TGTGCCAGCAACCGGGCCCAAAGCACAGATACGCAGTATTTT. It translates to CASNRAQSTDTQYF. The V and J genes are TRBV2 and TRBJ2-3; D is uncertain. Germline V CDR1 and CDR2: SNHLY, FYNNEI. Trimming took 7 bases from V and 0 from J, leaving 11 bases between them. This CDR3 is built from 14 residues.

The table lists this clonotype with many counts. The junction departs from germline at one end; a sequencing error may be responsible. V and J are TRBV7-8 and TRBJ2-5; D gene unclear. This CDR3 region has 12 residues. The germline V gene has CDR1 SGHVS and CDR2 FQNEAQ. The CDR3 is CAGSPESETQYF. The DNA for the CDR3 is TGTGCCGGCAGCCCAGAGTCAGAGACCCAGTACTTC.

In its sample, this clonotype was seen a few times. This may arise from a read error, as a much more abundant clone is one base away. The rearrangement links TRBV2 to TRBJ1-5; D uncertain. Deletions cut 11 bases from V and 0 bases from J, with 11 bases between. Germline-derived CDR1 and CDR2 are SNHLY and FYNNEI. The CDR3 has 13 residues. CDR3 amino acids: CACGRHSNQPQHF. CDR3 in DNA: TGTGCCTGCGGGAGACATAGCAATCAGCCCCAGCATTTT.

V usage is TRBV7-9 and J usage is TRBJ2-1; 13 bases match TRBD2. This CDR3 region has 14 residues. Trimming removed 8 bases from V and 6 bases from J; junction bases left unmatched: 4. CDR1 is SEHNR, CDR2 FQNEAQ, per germline (reference sequence). The DNA for the CDR3 is TGTGCCAGCGCCGGGACTAGCGGGATCAATGAGCAGTTCTTC. Translation gives CASAGTSGINEQFF.

This clonotype came up a few times. The chain recombines TRBV2 with TRBJ2-7, with a tentative D call TRBD1 (6 bases). Trimming cost V 1 base and J 3 bases, with 10 bases left between them. The CDR3 is 14 residues long. Germline V gene data show CDR1 as SNHLY and CDR2 as FYNNEI. Here the CDR3 DNA reads TGTGCCAGCAGTGAAGGACAGGCCCTCTACGAGCAGTACTTC. Translating it yields CASSEGQALYEQYF.

This clonotype was detected only a few times. The chain uses TRBV10-3 and TRBJ2-1; TRBD1 matches at 8 bases. Germline values: CDR1 ENHRY, CDR2 SYGVKD. The CDR3 is 13 residues long. With V trimmed by 2 bases and J by 7 bases, 1 base remained unmatched. The CDR3 nucleotides read TGTGCCATCAGTGAGGACAGGGGAAATGAGCAGTTCTTC. Residues: CAISEDRGNEQFF.

The chain links TRBV9 to TRBJ2-1; unclear D gene. From germline, CDR1 is SGDLS and CDR2 YYNGEE. The CDR3 length is 13 residues. V lost 4 bases, J lost 6 bases, and 11 bases lay in between. The CDR3 DNA sequence: TGTGCCAGCAGCATTACCTACATCAATGAGCAGTTCTTC. Translated: CASSITYINEQFF. Looking up the rest from reference TRBV9 and TRBJ2-1 gives the full variable domain: DSGVTQTPKHLITATGQRVTLRCSPRSGDLSVYWYQQSLDQGLQFLIQYYNGEERAKGNILERFSAQQFPDLHSELNLSSLELGDSALYFCASSITYINEQFFGPGTRLTVL.

For the CDR3, the DNA is TGTGCCAGCAGCTTAGTATTGAGTTCTGAAGCTTTCTTT. Its translation is CASSLVLSSEAFF. The genes are TRBV7-9 and TRBJ1-1, with D unresolved. The CDR3 contains 13 residues. The V end was cut by 1 base, the J end by 6 bases, with 9 bases between. Looked up from germline, CDR1 is SEHNR and CDR2 is FQNEAQ (reference sequence).

This clonotype has at least ten counts. The chain carries TRBV5-1 and TRBJ2-1; 9 nucleotides align to TRBD1. This CDR3 region has 16 residues. Germline values: CDR1 SGHRS, CDR2 YFSETQ. V shed 2 bases and J 5 bases; nucleotides not matched to a gene: 8. The CDR3 coding sequence is TGCGCCAGCAGCTTAGCCGGGACAGGGTTTGACAATGAGCAGTTCTTC. Translation gives CASSLAGTGFDNEQFF.

The V gene is TRBV9, the J gene TRBJ2-7, with a weak D call TRBD1 (6 bases). Germline V gene sequence: CDR1 SGDLS, CDR2 YYNGEE. The V end was cut by 4 bases, the J end by 7 bases, with 21 bases between. The CDR3 consists of 15 residues. The CDR3 region is CASSPWGLQTEEQYF. In nucleotides, the CDR3 is TGTGCCAGCAGCCCGTGGGGGCTTCAGACTGAAGAGCAGTACTTC.

The rearrangement uses TRBV7-2 and TRBJ2-1; 8 bases agree with TRBD2. The V and J ends lost 1 base and 6 bases, in that order; junction bases with no gene match: 5. Germline values: CDR1 SGHTA, CDR2 FQGNSA. The CDR3 runs to 15 residues. The CDR3 spells CASSLVGTRTNEQFF. The DNA for the CDR3 is TGTGCCAGCAGCTTAGTGGGGACTAGAACCAATGAGCAGTTCTTC.

This clonotype was detected many times. The rearrangement links TRBV25-1 to TRBJ2-7, with TRBD1 matching 7 bases. Germline CDR1 is MGHDK and CDR2 is SYGVNS. The CDR3 extends over 15 amino acids. The trim removed 3 bases at V and 1 base at J, leaving 6 bases unmatched. The CDR3 loop reads CASSDPTGRSYEQYF. As DNA, the CDR3 is TGTGCCAGCAGTGACCCGACAGGGCGATCCTACGAGCAGTACTTC.

The genes are TRBV4-2 and TRBJ2-1; 7 nucleotides align to TRBD2. Germline V lookup: CDR1 LGHNA, CDR2 YNFKEQ. V trimming: 4 bases; J trimming: 9 bases; junction bases outside the gene matches: 6. The CDR3 extends over 13 amino acids. The CDR3 here is CASSPGLVAEQFF. The DNA for the CDR3 is TGTGCCAGCAGCCCCGGACTAGTAGCTGAGCAGTTCTTC.

This clonotype has a count of ten or more. V usage is TRBV6-2 or TRBV6-3 and J usage is TRBJ2-6; D is unclear. There are 16 residues in the CDR3. The germline gives CDR1 MNHEY, CDR2 SVGEGT. V was pared by 2 bases and J by 3 bases, with 11 bases between. The CDR3 nucleotides read TGTGCCAGCAGTTACATCGGGCTAAGTGGGGCCAACGTCCTGACTTTC. Its protein product is CASSYIGLSGANVLTF.